This passage covers 18 T cell receptor beta chains from one sample sequenced in a study of blood T cells in healthy people across ages. For the second PCR, which ran for about 7 to 11 cycles, a sample-barcoded 5' primer and a J-beta primer mix were used. TCRdb re-derived calls from the 5' RACE reads in MiXCR, one entry per CDR3 protein. The sample consists of around 690,000 distinct CDR3 sequences, around three fifths of them appearing once. Sample: blood. The receptor source for this set is a man aged 60 to 75 in good health.

The chain recombines TRBV29-1 with TRBJ1-3, with D unresolved. The CDR3 consists of 11 residues. V shed 7 bases and J shed 3 bases, with 7 bases lying between them. Germline V gene lookup returns CDR1 SQVTM and CDR2 ANQGSEA. For the CDR3, the DNA is TGCAGCGCCACCAATGGAAACACCATATATTTT. Protein product: CSATNGNTIYF.

The V call is TRBV12-5, the J call TRBJ2-2; 12 bases are a match to TRBD1. The CDR3 is made up of 18 amino acids. Losses at the gene ends were 1 base for V and 5 bases for J; bases not matched to a gene: 8. The germline CDR1 and CDR2 sequences are LGHNT and FRNRAP. The CDR3 here is CASGLAMWDRGQTGELFF. The CDR3 DNA is TGTGCTAGTGGTTTGGCCATGTGGGACAGGGGGCAAACCGGGGAGCTGTTTTTT.

V and J are TRBV9 and TRBJ1-1; a possible D gene is TRBD1 (5 bases). This CDR3 spans 16 amino acids. V was clipped by 4 bases and J by 1 base, with 17 bases between them. Germline-derived CDR1 and CDR2 are SGDLS and YYNGEE. CDR3 amino acids: CASSLSPGGANTEAFF. The CDR3 bases are TGTGCCAGCAGCCTATCGCCCGGGGGAGCGAACACTGAAGCTTTCTTT.

CDR3 region: CASSTVAGVWETQYF. The CDR3 DNA reads TGTGCCAGCAGCACCGTAGCGGGGGTGTGGGAGACCCAGTACTTC. The chain employs TRBV7-2 and TRBJ2-5; TRBD2 aligns across 9 bases. CDR1 is SGHTA and CDR2 is FQGNSA in the germline V gene. This CDR3 has 15 residues. J gave up 5 bases and V 5 bases, and 9 bases lay outside the gene matches.

The V gene is TRBV15, the J gene TRBJ1-2, with TRBD1 identical over 7 bases. The CDR3 totals 15 residues. Looked up from germline, CDR1 is LNHNV and CDR2 is YYDKDF (reference sequence). J was trimmed by 4 bases and V by 0 bases; bases with no gene match: 5. CDR3 loop: CATSRDRDSPYGYTF. DNA for the CDR3: TGTGCCACCAGCAGAGATAGGGACAGCCCCTATGGCTACACCTTC.

The chain employs TRBV10-3 and TRBJ2-1; 8 bases are shared with TRBD1. Germline values: CDR1 ENHRY, CDR2 SYGVKD. This CDR3 comprises 15 residues. J lost 4 bases, V lost 4 bases, and 6 bases had no gene match. CDR3 sequence reads: CAISVGQASYNEQFF. CDR3 bases: TGTGCCATCAGTGTGGGACAGGCGAGTTACAATGAGCAGTTCTTC.

In this sample, this clonotype turned up once. With a much larger clone just one base away, this may be a read error. The rearrangement joins TRBV6-5 to TRBJ2-3; 7 bases align to TRBD1. The CDR3 is made up of 13 amino acids. J lost 2 bases, V lost 11 bases, and 7 bases had no gene match. Germline assignment: CDR1 MNHEY and CDR2 SVGAGI. DNA for the CDR3: TGTGCCGGCACAGACAGGGTCACAGATACGCAGTATTTT. It is translated as CAGTDRVTDTQYF.

A remark on this clonotype: Germline is not matched at one junction end, which may reflect a read error. The rearrangement uses TRBV10-3 and TRBJ1-1; D remains unclear. CDR1 and CDR2 (germline): ENHRY, SYGVKD. The CDR3 contains 15 residues. For the CDR3, the DNA is TGTGCCAGCAGTTTATTAATAGAGGGGAACACTGAAGCTTTCTTT. Protein: CASSLLIEGNTEAFF.

CDR3 protein: CSASSRVSSPLHF. The CDR3 bases are TGCAGTGCTAGTAGCAGGGTGTCCTCACCCCTCCACTTT. The chain joins TRBV20-1 to TRBJ1-6; possibly TRBD1 for D (5 bases). Trimming took 3 bases from V and 10 from J, leaving 13 bases between them. Germline CDR1 reads DFQATT; CDR2 reads SNEGSKA (reference sequence). This CDR3 is 13 amino acids long.

The chain carries TRBV21-1 and TRBJ2-1; the D call TRBD2 from the table was never checked on the DNA. TRBV21-1 is shown as a pseudogene. The CDR3 covers 18 residues. CDR3: CASSKKGGQRGALYEQFF. In DNA, the CDR3 is TGTGCCAGCAGCAAAAAGGGCGGGCAGCGGGGGGCCCTCTATGAGCAGTTCTTC.

V and J are TRBV6-1 and TRBJ2-2; the match to TRBD1 covers 9 bases. The CDR3 length is 18 residues. Germline V gene sequence: CDR1 MNHNS, CDR2 SASEGT. Trimming removed 8 bases from V and 2 bases from J; junction bases left unmatched: 15. The CDR3 spells CASSGFVWDRANTGELFF. In DNA, the CDR3 is TGTGCCAGCTCAGGCTTCGTATGGGACAGGGCTAACACCGGGGAGCTGTTTTTT.

The V and J genes are TRBV7-2 and TRBJ2-3; no clear D. The germline V gene has CDR1 SGHTA and CDR2 FQGNSA. The V end lost 3 bases, the J end lost 4 bases, and 11 bases lay between the germline ends. This CDR3 is 14 amino acids long. CDR3 nucleotides: TGTGCCAGCAGCTTCACCCCTCGGGCAGATACGCAGTATTTT. Encoded protein: CASSFTPRADTQYF. Full variable domain (missing parts from reference TRBV7-2 and TRBJ2-3): GAGVSQSPSNKVTEKGKDVELRCDPISGHTALYWYRQSLGQGLEFLIYFQGNSAPDKSGLPSDRFSAERTGGSVSTLTIQRTQQEDSAVYLCASSFTPRADTQYFGPGTRLTVL.

V and J are TRBV6-2 or TRBV6-3 and TRBJ2-7, with D unresolved. The CDR3 sequence is 13 residues long. Germline CDR1 and CDR2: MNHEY and SVGEGT. The ends were cut back, 1 base at V and 3 bases at J, with 7 bases in the middle. The CDR3 is CASSYWGIYEQYF. The CDR3 bases are TGTGCCAGCAGTTACTGGGGTATCTACGAGCAGTACTTC.

V and J are TRBV27 and TRBJ2-7; 8 bases agree with TRBD1. The CDR3 has 17 residues. Germline CDR1 is MNHEY and CDR2 is SMNVEV (reference sequence). The V and J ends lost 6 bases and 1 base, in that order; junction bases with no gene match: 14. CDR3 DNA: TGTGCCAGCAGCCGCCGAACAGGGGGATTTACTTCCTACGAGCAGTACTTC. This encodes CASSRRTGGFTSYEQYF.

The rearrangement uses TRBV20-1 and TRBJ1-2, with 8 bases identical to TRBD1. Looked up from germline, CDR1 is DFQATT and CDR2 is SNEGSKA (reference sequence). The CDR3 length is 13 residues. With V trimmed by 6 bases and J by 6 bases, 9 bases remained unmatched. The DNA for the CDR3 is TGCAGTGCACGACAGGGGAGGGTCCATGGCTACACCTTC. This sequence encodes CSARQGRVHGYTF.

V gene TRBV11-2 combines with J gene TRBJ2-4; D gene unclear. The CDR3 has 13 amino acids. Deletions cut 5 bases from V and 5 bases from J, with 10 bases between. Germline V gives CDR1 SGHAT, CDR2 FQNNGV. The CDR3 DNA sequence: TGTGCCAGCAGCCTCTCGCCGGAAAACATTCAGTACTTC. Translating gives CASSLSPENIQYF.

A few counts support this clonotype. The chain recombines TRBV7-2 with TRBJ2-1; no reliable D call. The CDR3 has 14 amino acids. The V end was cut by 5 bases, the J end by 5 bases, with 13 bases between. Germline V gives CDR1 SGHTA, CDR2 FQGNSA. In DNA form, the CDR3 reads TGTGCCAGCAGCCTTAGCTGGGGAAACAATGAGCAGTTCTTC. Translating gives CASSLSWGNNEQFF.

The rearrangement joins TRBV20-1 to TRBJ2-5; 15 bases align to TRBD2. The V segment lost 6 bases and the J segment 11 bases; nucleotides outside the gene matches: 19. CDR3 length equals 17 residues. CDR1 and CDR2 (germline): DFQATT, SNEGSKA (reference sequence). CDR3 nucleotides: TGCAGTGCCTCCTCCGGACTAGCGGGGGGGCCTCAAAATGAGCAGTACTTC. This translates into CSASSGLAGGPQNEQYF.